This TCR beta chain derives from a study of PD-1 blockade in classical Hodgkin lymphoma. The CDR3 has 15 amino acids. CDR1 SEHNR and CDR2 FQNEAQ come from the germline V gene (reference sequence). V shed 4 bases and J 8 bases; nucleotides not matched to a gene: 8. This clone came up a few times. Its cognate antigen is unknown. There was relapse after autologous stem cell transplantation in every patient, and there was variation in brentuximab vedotin exposure. TCRdb keeps only in-frame clones here, not all; method: immunoSEQ multiplex PCR. The repertoire has 57,000 or so clones, 88% of them found once; the top ten carry around an eighth. General study results and limits: Baseline TCR diversity was reportedly lower in newly diagnosed patients than healthy donors. Later analyses included only patients treated at least 1 year post-ASCT. By C4D1 there was a significant rise in CD4+ TCR diversity but not in CD8+ TCR diversity.

The chain uses TRBV7-9 and TRBJ1-4; 9 bases agree with TRBD1. This specimen consisted of peripheral blood mononuclear cells (PBMCs), obtained at baseline. The sequence derives from a human donor with classical Hodgkin lymphoma. CDR3 residues: CASSSRTGAREKLFF. For the CDR3, the DNA is TGTGCCAGCAGCTCTCGGACAGGGGCGCGGGAAAAACTGTTTTTT.